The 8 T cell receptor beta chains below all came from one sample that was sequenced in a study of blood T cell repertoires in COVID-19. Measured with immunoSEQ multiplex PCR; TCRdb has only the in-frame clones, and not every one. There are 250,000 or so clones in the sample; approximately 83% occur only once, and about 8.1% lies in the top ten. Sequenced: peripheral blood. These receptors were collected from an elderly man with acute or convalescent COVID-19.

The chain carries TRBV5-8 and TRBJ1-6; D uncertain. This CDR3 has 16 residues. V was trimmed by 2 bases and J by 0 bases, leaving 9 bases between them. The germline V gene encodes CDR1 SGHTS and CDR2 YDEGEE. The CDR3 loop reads CASSFSGGSYNSPLHF. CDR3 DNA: TGTGCCAGCAGCTTTTCCGGAGGCTCCTATAATTCACCCCTCCACTTT.

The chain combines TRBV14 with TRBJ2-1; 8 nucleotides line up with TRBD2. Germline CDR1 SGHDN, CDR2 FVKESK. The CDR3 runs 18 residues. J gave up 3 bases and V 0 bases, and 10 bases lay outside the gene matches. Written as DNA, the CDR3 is TGTGCCAGCAGCCAAGATGGAAGGCGGGGGGTTCTCTACAATGAGCAGTTCTTC. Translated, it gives CASSQDGRRGVLYNEQFF.

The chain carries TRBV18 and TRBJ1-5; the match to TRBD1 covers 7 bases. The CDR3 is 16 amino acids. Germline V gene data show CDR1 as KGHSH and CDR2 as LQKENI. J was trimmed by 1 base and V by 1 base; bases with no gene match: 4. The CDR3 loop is CASSPQGAASNQPQHF. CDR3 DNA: TGTGCCAGCTCACCACAGGGGGCGGCCAGCAATCAGCCCCAGCATTTT.

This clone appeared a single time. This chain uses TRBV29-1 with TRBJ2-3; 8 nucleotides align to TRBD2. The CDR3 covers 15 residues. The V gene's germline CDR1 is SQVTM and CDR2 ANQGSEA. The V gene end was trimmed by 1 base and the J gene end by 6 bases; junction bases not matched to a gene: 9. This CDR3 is CSVEVSGISGDTQYF. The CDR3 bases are TGCAGCGTTGAAGTTAGCGGGATCTCAGGGGATACGCAGTATTTT.

The CDR3 here is CASSDRDRGHYEQYF. The CDR3 coding sequence is TGTGCCAGCAGCGACCGGGACAGGGGGCACTACGAGCAGTACTTC. This chain links TRBV7-8 with TRBJ2-7, with 12 bases fitting TRBD1. Looked up from germline, CDR1 is SGHVS and CDR2 is FQNEAQ. This CDR3 has 15 amino acids. Trimming cost V 5 bases and J 3 bases; bases outside gene matches: 5. Variable domain in full (rest from reference TRBV7-8 and TRBJ2-7): GAGVSQSPRYKVAKRGQDVALRCDPISGHVSLFWYQQALGQGPEFLTYFQNEAQLDKSGLPSDRFFAERPEGSVSTLKIQRTQQEDSAVYLCASSDRDRGHYEQYFGPGTRLTVT.

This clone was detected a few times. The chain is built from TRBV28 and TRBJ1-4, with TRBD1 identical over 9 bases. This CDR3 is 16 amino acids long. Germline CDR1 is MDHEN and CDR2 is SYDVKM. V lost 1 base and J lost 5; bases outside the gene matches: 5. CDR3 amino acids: CASSLLPGQGNEKLFF. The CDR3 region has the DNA TGTGCCAGCAGTTTATTACCGGGACAGGGAAATGAAAAACTGTTTTTT.

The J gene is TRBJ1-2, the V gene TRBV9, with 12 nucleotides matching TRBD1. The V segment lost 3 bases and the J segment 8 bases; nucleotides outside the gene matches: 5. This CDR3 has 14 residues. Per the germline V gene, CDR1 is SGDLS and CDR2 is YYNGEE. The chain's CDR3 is CASSAGQGARGYTF. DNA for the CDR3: TGTGCCAGCAGCGCGGGACAGGGGGCGCGAGGCTACACCTTC. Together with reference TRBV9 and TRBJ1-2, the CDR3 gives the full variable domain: DSGVTQTPKHLITATGQRVTLRCSPRSGDLSVYWYQQSLDQGLQFLIQYYNGEERAKGNILERFSAQQFPDLHSELNLSSLELGDSALYFCASSAGQGARGYTFGSGTRLTVV.

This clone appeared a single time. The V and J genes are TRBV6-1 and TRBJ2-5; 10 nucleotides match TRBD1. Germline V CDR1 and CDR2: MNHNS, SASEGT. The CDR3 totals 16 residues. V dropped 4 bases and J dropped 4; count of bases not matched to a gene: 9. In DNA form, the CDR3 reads TGTGCCAGCAGTGCCCTGACAGGGGGCGAAAGAGAGACCCAGTACTTC. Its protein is CASSALTGGERETQYF.